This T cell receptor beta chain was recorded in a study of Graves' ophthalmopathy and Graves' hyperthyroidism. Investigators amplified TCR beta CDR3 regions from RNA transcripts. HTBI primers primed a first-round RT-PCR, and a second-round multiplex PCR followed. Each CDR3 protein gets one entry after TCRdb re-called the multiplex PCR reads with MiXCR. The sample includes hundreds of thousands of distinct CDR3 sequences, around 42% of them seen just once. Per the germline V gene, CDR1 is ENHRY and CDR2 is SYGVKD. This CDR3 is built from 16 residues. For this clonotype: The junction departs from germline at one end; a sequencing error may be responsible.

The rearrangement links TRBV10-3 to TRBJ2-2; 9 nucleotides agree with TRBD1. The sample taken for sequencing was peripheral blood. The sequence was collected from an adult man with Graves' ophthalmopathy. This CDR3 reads CASSYSNRGRTGELFF. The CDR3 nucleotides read TGTGCCAGCAGTTACTCGAACAGGGGGCGGACCGGGGAGCTGTTTTTT.